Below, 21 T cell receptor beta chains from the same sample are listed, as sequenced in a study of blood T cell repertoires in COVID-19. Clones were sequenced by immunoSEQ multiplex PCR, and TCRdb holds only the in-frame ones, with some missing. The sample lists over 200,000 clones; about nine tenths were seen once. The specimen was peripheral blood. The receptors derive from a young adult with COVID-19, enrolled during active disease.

Here the CDR3 DNA reads TGCGCCAGCACCACGGACAGACCTTGGGAGACCCAGTACTTC. Residues: CASTTDRPWETQYF. The chain employs TRBV5-1 and TRBJ2-5, with D perhaps matching TRBD1 (6 bases). Germline CDR1 reads SGHRS; CDR2 reads YFSETQ. Deletions cut 6 bases from V and 5 bases from J, with 17 bases between. This CDR3 is built from 14 residues.

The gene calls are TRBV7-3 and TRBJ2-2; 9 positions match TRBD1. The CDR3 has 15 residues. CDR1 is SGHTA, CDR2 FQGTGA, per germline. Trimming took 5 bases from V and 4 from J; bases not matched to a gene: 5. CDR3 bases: TGTGCCAGCAGCCTACAGGGGGCGGGCACCGGGGAGCTGTTTTTT. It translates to CASSLQGAGTGELFF. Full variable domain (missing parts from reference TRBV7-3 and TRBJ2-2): GAGVSQTPSNKVTEKGKYVELRCDPISGHTALYWYRQSLGQGPEFLIYFQGTGAADDSGLPNDRFFAVRPEGSVSTLKIQRTERGDSAVYLCASSLQGAGTGELFFGEGSRLTVL.

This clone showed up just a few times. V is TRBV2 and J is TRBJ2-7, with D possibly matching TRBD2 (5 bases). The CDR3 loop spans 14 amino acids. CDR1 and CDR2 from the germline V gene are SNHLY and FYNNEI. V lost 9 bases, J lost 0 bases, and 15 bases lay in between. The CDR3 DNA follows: TGTGCCAGGCTACTAGTGAGGAGCTCCTACGAGCAGTACTTC. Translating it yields CARLLVRSSYEQYF.

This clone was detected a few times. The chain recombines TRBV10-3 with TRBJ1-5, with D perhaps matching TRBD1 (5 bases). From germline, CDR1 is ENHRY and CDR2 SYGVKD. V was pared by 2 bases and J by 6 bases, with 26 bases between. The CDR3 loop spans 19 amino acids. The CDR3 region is CAISEPQGLGQGGTQPQHF. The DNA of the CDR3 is TGTGCCATCAGTGAGCCGCAGGGTTTGGGGCAGGGAGGAACTCAGCCCCAGCATTTT.

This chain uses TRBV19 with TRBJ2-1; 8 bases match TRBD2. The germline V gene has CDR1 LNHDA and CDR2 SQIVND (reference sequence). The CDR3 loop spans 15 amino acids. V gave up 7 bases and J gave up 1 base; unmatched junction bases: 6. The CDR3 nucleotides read TGTGCCAGTACCCCGGGACTAGGGTCCTACAATGAGCAGTTCTTC. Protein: CASTPGLGSYNEQFF.

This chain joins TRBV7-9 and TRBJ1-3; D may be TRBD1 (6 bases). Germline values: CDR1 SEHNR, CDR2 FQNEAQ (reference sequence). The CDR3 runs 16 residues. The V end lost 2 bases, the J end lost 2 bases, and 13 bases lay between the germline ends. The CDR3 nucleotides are TGTGCCAGCAGCTTATTAAGGGGGGGGACTGGAAACACCATATATTTT. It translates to CASSLLRGGTGNTIYF. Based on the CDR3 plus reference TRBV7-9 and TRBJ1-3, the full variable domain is DTGVSQNPRHKITKRGQNVTFRCDPISEHNRLYWYRQTLGQGPEFLTYFQNEAQLEKSRLLSDRFSAERPKGSFSTLEIQRTEQGDSAMYLCASSLLRGGTGNTIYFGEGSWLTVV.

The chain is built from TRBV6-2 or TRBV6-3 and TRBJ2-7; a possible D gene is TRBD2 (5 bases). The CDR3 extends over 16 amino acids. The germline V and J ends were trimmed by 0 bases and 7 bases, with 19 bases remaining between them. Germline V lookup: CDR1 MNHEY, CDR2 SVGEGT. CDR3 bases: TGTGCCAGCAGTTACTCCGGCGGGCAGGCCCCCCTGGAGCAGTACTTC. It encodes CASSYSGGQAPLEQYF.

CDR3 nucleotides: TGTGCCAGCAGCCGAGCAGGGAGGAAGGACTATGGCTACACCTTC. Its translation: CASSRAGRKDYGYTF. The genes are TRBV3-1 (or the pseudogene TRBV3-2) and TRBJ1-2, with D perhaps TRBD1 (5 bases). Trimming shortened V by 4 bases and J by 3 bases, and 15 bases separated the two germline ends. The CDR3 spans 15 residues. CDR1 is LGHDT, CDR2 YNNKEL, per germline (reference sequence).

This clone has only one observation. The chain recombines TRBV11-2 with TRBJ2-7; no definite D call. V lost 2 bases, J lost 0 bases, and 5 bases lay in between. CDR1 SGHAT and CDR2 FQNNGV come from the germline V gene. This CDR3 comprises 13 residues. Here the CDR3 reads CASSLTYSYEQYF. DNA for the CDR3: TGTGCCAGCAGCTTAACCTACTCCTACGAGCAGTACTTC.

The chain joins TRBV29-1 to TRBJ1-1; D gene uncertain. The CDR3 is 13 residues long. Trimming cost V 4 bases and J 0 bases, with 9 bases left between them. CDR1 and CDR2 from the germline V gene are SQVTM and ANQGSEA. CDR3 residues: CSVVTSMNTEAFF. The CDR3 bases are TGCAGCGTTGTAACCAGTATGAACACTGAAGCTTTCTTT. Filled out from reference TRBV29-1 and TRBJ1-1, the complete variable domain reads SAVISQKPSRDICQRGTSLTIQCQVDSQVTMMFWYRQQPGQSLTLIATANQGSEATYESGFVIDKFPISRPNLTFSTLTVSNMSPEDSSIYLCSVVTSMNTEAFFGQGTRLTVV.

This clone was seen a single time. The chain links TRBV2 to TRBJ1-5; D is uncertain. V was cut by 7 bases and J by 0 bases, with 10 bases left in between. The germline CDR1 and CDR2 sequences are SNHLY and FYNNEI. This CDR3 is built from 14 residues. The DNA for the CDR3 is TGTGCCAGCACTCTTCAGTCTAGCAATCAGCCCCAGCATTTT. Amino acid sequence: CASTLQSSNQPQHF.

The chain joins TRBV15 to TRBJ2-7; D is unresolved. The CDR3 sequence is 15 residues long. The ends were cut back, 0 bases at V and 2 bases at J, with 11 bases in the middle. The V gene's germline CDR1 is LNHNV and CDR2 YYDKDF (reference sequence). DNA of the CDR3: TGTGCCACCAGCAGAGATAACGACATCCCCTACGAGCAGTACTTC. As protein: CATSRDNDIPYEQYF.

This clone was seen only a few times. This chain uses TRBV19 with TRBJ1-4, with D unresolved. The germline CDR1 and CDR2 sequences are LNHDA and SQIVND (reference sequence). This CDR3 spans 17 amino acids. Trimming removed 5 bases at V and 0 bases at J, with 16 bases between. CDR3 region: CASSLRQASATNEKLFF. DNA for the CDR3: TGTGCCAGTAGTCTTCGACAAGCATCGGCAACTAATGAAAAACTGTTTTTT.

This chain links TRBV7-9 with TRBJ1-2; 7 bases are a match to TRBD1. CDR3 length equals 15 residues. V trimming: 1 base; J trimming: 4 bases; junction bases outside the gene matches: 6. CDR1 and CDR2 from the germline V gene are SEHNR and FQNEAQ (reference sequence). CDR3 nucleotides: TGTGCCAGCAGCTTAGGAGAAGGGGGCCGCTATGGCTACACCTTC. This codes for CASSLGEGGRYGYTF.

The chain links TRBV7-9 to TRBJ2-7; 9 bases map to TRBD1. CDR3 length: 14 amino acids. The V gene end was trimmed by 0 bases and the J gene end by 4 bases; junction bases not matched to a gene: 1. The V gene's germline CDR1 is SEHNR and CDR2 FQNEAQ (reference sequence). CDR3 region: CASSLADRGYEQYF. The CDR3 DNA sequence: TGTGCCAGCAGCTTAGCGGACAGGGGTTACGAGCAGTACTTC.

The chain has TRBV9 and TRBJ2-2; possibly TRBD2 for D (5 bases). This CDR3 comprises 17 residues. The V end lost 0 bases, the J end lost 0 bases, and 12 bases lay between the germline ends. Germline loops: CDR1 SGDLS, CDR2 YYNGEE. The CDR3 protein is CASSVGTAGANTGELFF. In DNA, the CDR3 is TGTGCCAGCAGCGTAGGAACCGCGGGCGCGAACACCGGGGAGCTGTTTTTT.

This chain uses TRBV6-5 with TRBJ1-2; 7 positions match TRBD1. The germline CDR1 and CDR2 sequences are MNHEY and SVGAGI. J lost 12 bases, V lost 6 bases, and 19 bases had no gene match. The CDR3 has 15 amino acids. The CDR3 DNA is TGTGCCAGCAGCTTCTCCGGGACAGAGTTGAAGGAGCACACCTTC. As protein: CASSFSGTELKEHTF.

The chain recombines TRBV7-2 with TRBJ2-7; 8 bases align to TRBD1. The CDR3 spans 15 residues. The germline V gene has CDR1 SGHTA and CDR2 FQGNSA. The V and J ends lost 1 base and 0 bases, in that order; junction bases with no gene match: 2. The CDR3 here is CASSLGQGSSYEQYF. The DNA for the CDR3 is TGTGCCAGCAGCTTAGGACAGGGGTCCTCCTACGAGCAGTACTTC. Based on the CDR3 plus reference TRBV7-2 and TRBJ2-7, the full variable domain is GAGVSQSPSNKVTEKGKDVELRCDPISGHTALYWYRQSLGQGLEFLIYFQGNSAPDKSGLPSDRFSAERTGGSVSTLTIQRTQQEDSAVYLCASSLGQGSSYEQYFGPGTRLTVT.

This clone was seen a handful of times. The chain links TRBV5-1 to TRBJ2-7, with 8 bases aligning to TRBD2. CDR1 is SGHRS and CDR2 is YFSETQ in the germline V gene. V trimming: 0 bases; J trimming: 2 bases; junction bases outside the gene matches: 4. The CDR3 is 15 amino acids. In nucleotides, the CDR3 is TGCGCCAGCAGCTTGGGGCTAGCGGGTACCTACGAGCAGTACTTC. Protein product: CASSLGLAGTYEQYF.

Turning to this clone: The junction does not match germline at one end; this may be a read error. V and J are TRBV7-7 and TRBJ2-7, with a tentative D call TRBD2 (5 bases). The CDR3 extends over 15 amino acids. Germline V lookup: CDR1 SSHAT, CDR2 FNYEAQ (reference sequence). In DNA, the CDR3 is TGTGCTAGCAGCTTATACTCCGGGGTGGCCTACGAGCAGTACTTC. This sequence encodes CASSLYSGVAYEQYF.

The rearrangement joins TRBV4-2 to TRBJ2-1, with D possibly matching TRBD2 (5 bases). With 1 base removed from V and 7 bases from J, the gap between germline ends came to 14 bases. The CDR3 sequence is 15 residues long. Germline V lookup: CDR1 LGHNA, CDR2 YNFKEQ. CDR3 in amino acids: CASSQGSGFRNEQFF. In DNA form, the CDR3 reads TGTGCCAGCAGCCAAGGTTCGGGATTTAGAAATGAGCAGTTCTTC.